This T cell receptor beta chain derives from a study of OX40 agonist ivuxolimab in advanced cancers. Note on this clone: Its specificity is not known.

Autoimmune disease history or systemic immunosuppression was exclusionary. Blood was sampled at baseline, cycle 4 day 1, and cycle 7 day 1. Germline CDR1 LNHDA, CDR2 SQIVND (reference sequence). With 0 bases removed from V and 5 bases from J, the gap between germline ends came to 10 bases. CDR3 length: 14 amino acids. Study conclusions and caveats: At doses 0.1 to 3.0 mg/kg, CD4+ and CD8+ clones expanded. Among expanded peripheral T cells, antigen specificity went undetermined.

Method: immunoSEQ multiplex PCR; TCRdb's copy keeps in-frame clones and lacks some. This sample has over 30,000 clones, with over 80% found just once. The source was CD4+ or CD8+ T cells sorted from blood, collected in a trial of the OX40 agonist ivuxolimab. The rearrangement links TRBV19 to TRBJ1-1; weak D call: TRBD1 (5 bases). This receptor was taken from an adult with an advanced solid tumor such as melanoma, head and neck, liver or kidney cancer. The CDR3 sequence is CASSIDRGRTEAFF. DNA for the CDR3: TGTGCCAGTAGTATAGATCGGGGGAGAACTGAAGCTTTCTTT.